The rows below give T cell receptor beta chains drawn from one sample of a study of beta chain features in type 1 diabetes. TCRdb's copy holds only in-frame clones and misses some; the assay was immunoSEQ multiplex PCR. Of roughly 41,000 clones in the sample, around 49% were seen once. Sequenced sample: central memory CD4+ T cells from blood. These receptors came from a woman aged 18-30 years in good health. Both conserved end residues are part of each CDR3. The D gene is left open where the match is weak. The listing skips clone size in some rows; elsewhere it reads once, few, many or a size class.

J: TRBJ2-7
size: -
V: TRBV9
D: -
DNA: TGTGCCAGCAGCTCTTCCGGCGGTAAATCCTACGAGCAGTACTTC
CDR3: CASSSSGGKSYEQYF

J: TRBJ2-1
size: -
V: TRBV9
D: TRBD2
DNA: TGTGCCAGCAGCGCGACTAGCGGGTCTTACAATGAGCAGTTCTTC
CDR3: CASSATSGSYNEQFF

J: TRBJ2-3
size: few
V: TRBV5-4
D: -
DNA: TGTGCCAGCAGCTTTACGACTCGCACAGATACGCAGTATTTT
CDR3: CASSFTTRTDTQYF

J: TRBJ2-7
size: -
V: TRBV18
D: TRBD2
DNA: TGTGCCAGCTCACCAGGGGCGGGGGACGAGCAGTACTTC
CDR3: CASSPGAGDEQYF

J: TRBJ2-4
size: -
V: TRBV19
D: TRBD2
DNA: TGTGCCAGTAGTATAGTTGGGACTAGCGACACCAAAAACATTCAGTACTTC
CDR3: CASSIVGTSDTKNIQYF

J: TRBJ2-3
size: -
V: TRBV6-5
D: -
DNA: TGTGCCAGCAGGCCCAGGTTGTCAGATACGCAGTATTTT
CDR3: CASRPRLSDTQYF

J: TRBJ1-4
size: few
V: TRBV21-1
D: -
DNA: TGTGCCAGCAGCACACAGGGACGTTTCACTAATGAAAAACTGTTTTTT
CDR3: CASSTQGRFTNEKLFF

J: TRBJ2-1
size: -
V: TRBV5-1
D: TRBD2
DNA: TGCGCCAGCAGCCCCCGTGCCGGGACTAGCGGGAGTAGTGAGCAGTTCTTC
CDR3: CASSPRAGTSGSSEQFF

J: TRBJ2-2
size: -
V: TRBV5-1
D: -
DNA: TGCGCCAGCGCCGGGGTTCGTAAAACCGGGGAGCTGTTTTTT
CDR3: CASAGVRKTGELFF

J: TRBJ2-1
size: -
V: TRBV5-1
D: TRBD2
DNA: TGCGCCAGCAGCTCCTCCCTTGGCGGGAGGCCCCTGGGGAATGAGCAGTTCTTC
CDR3: CASSSSLGGRPLGNEQFF

J: TRBJ2-3
size: few
V: TRBV7-2
D: -
DNA: TGTGCCAGCAGCTTAGTAGAGTTTAGCACAGATACGCAGTATTTT
CDR3: CASSLVEFSTDTQYF

J: TRBJ1-6
size: few
V: TRBV5-1
D: -
DNA: TGCGCCAGCAGCTTGGAAGGCGCATCGGGGGAATCACCCCTCCACTTT
CDR3: CASSLEGASGESPLHF

J: TRBJ1-4
size: -
V: TRBV10-3
D: -
DNA: TGTGCCATCAACCGGGGAAGTAATGAAAAACTGTTTTTT
CDR3: CAINRGSNEKLFF

J: TRBJ2-1
size: -
V: TRBV29-1
D: -
DNA: TGCAGCGTAGGGGGGAGGGACAATGAGCAGTTCTTC
CDR3: CSVGGRDNEQFF

J: TRBJ2-7
size: -
V: TRBV7-9
D: -
DNA: TGTGCCAGCAGCTATACCACTCCCTACGAGCAGTACTTC
CDR3: CASSYTTPYEQYF

J: TRBJ1-1
size: few
V: TRBV7-9
D: -
DNA: TGTGCCAGCAGCTTAGATCCACAGGGATCTGAAGCTTTCTTT
CDR3: CASSLDPQGSEAFF

J: TRBJ2-1
size: few
V: TRBV2
D: TRBD1
DNA: TGTGCCAGCAGTGAGCTGGACAGGGGGAAGGGTGAGCAGTTCTTC
CDR3: CASSELDRGKGEQFF